The rows below give T cell receptor beta chains drawn from one sample of a study of patients and donors after allogeneic stem cell transplantation. From the RT-PCR reads, TCRdb called clonotypes with MiXCR, one entry per CDR3 protein. The table records fewer than 25,000 distinct CDR3 sequences, around 5% of them present only once. The sample comprised blood, either unsorted or a sorted T cell fraction (not recorded which). The receptors were gathered from a human donor who was either an allogeneic HSCT recipient or a stem cell or donor lymphocyte infusion donor (not recorded which). It is not recorded whose cells these are; they may come from a transplant donor. Both conserved end residues are part of each CDR3. Each record gives: D gene, J gene, V gene, clone size, CDR3 protein, CDR3 DNA. D genes are given only for firm matches. Some rows mark clone size as missing; the rest say once, few, many or name a class of expanded clone.

d_gene: TRBD2
j_gene: TRBJ2-3
v_gene: TRBV24-1
abundance: medium-sized
CDR3aa: CATSPTSGITDTQYF
CDR3nt: TGTGCCACCAGCCCGACTAGCGGGATCACAGATACGCAGTATTTT

d_gene: -
j_gene: TRBJ2-5
v_gene: TRBV5-1
abundance: many
CDR3aa: CASRPTAAPQETQYF
CDR3nt: TGCGCCAGCCGACCTACGGCGGCTCCCCAAGAGACCCAGTACTTC

d_gene: -
j_gene: TRBJ2-1
v_gene: TRBV4-2
abundance: many
CDR3aa: CASSQDPGSYNEQFF
CDR3nt: TGTGCCAGCAGCCAAGATCCAGGGAGCTACAATGAGCAGTTCTTC

d_gene: TRBD1
j_gene: TRBJ1-3
v_gene: TRBV3-1
abundance: many
CDR3aa: CASSLEDRDTIYF
CDR3nt: TGTGCCAGCAGCTTAGAGGACAGGGACACCATATATTTT

d_gene: TRBD1
j_gene: TRBJ2-7
v_gene: TRBV11-2
abundance: medium-sized
CDR3aa: CASSQDRVIGEQYF
CDR3nt: TGTGCCAGCAGCCAAGACAGGGTTATCGGCGAGCAGTACTTC

d_gene: -
j_gene: TRBJ1-2
v_gene: TRBV9
abundance: many
CDR3aa: CASSVVAGNYGYTF
CDR3nt: TGTGCCAGCAGCGTAGTGGCAGGGAACTATGGCTACACCTTC

d_gene: -
j_gene: TRBJ1-5
v_gene: TRBV12-3/TRBV12-4
abundance: many
CDR3aa: CASSLALGQPQHF
CDR3nt: TGTGCCAGCAGTTTAGCGCTTGGTCAGCCCCAGCATTTT

d_gene: TRBD2
j_gene: TRBJ2-5
v_gene: TRBV20-1
abundance: -
CDR3aa: CSATSGGSYQETQYF
CDR3nt: TGCAGTGCAACTAGCGGGGGGTCTTACCAAGAGACCCAGTACTTC

d_gene: -
j_gene: TRBJ1-1
v_gene: TRBV24-1
abundance: few
CDR3aa: CATKVAEAFF
CDR3nt: TGTGCCACCAAAGTCGCTGAAGCTTTCTTT

d_gene: -
j_gene: TRBJ2-2
v_gene: TRBV11-2
abundance: many
CDR3aa: CASSPRAGFGGELFF
CDR3nt: TGTGCCAGCAGCCCCCGGGCGGGATTTGGCGGGGAGCTGTTTTTT

d_gene: TRBD1
j_gene: TRBJ1-1
v_gene: TRBV4-1
abundance: many
CDR3aa: CASSPNRDSLKAFF
CDR3nt: TGCGCCAGCAGCCCGAACCGGGACAGTCTCAAAGCTTTCTTT

d_gene: TRBD1
j_gene: TRBJ1-1
v_gene: TRBV27
abundance: many
CDR3aa: CASRTGSTEAFF
CDR3nt: TGTGCCAGTCGGACAGGGTCCACTGAAGCTTTCTTT

d_gene: -
j_gene: TRBJ2-3
v_gene: TRBV29-1
abundance: many
CDR3aa: CSVAGLFTDTQYF
CDR3nt: TGCAGCGTTGCGGGACTTTTCACAGATACGCAGTATTTT

d_gene: TRBD1
j_gene: TRBJ1-2
v_gene: TRBV10-3
abundance: many
CDR3aa: CAISQSGQVYGYTF
CDR3nt: TGTGCCATCAGTCAAAGTGGACAGGTCTATGGCTACACCTTC

d_gene: TRBD1
j_gene: TRBJ1-2
v_gene: TRBV18
abundance: -
CDR3aa: CASSPSGQGMGGYGYTF
CDR3nt: TGTGCCAGCTCACCGTCGGGACAGGGGATGGGAGGCTATGGCTACACCTTC

d_gene: -
j_gene: TRBJ2-3
v_gene: TRBV4-1
abundance: many
CDR3aa: CASSQHPEGRPSTDTQYF
CDR3nt: TGCGCCAGCAGCCAGCACCCCGAGGGGAGGCCAAGCACAGATACGCAGTATTTT

d_gene: -
j_gene: TRBJ1-6
v_gene: TRBV4-2
abundance: -
CDR3aa: CASSQDDGPSPLHF
CDR3nt: TGTGCCAGCAGCCAAGATGACGGGCCGTCACCCCTCCACTTT

d_gene: TRBD1
j_gene: TRBJ2-7
v_gene: TRBV10-3
abundance: few
CDR3aa: CACQQGASYEQYF
CDR3nt: TGTGCCTGCCAACAGGGGGCTTCTTACGAGCAGTACTTC

d_gene: -
j_gene: TRBJ2-5
v_gene: TRBV6-8
abundance: -
CDR3aa: CASSSGPQGTQYF
CDR3nt: TGTGCCAGCAGCTCGGGCCCACAGGGGACCCAGTACTTC

d_gene: -
j_gene: TRBJ2-2
v_gene: TRBV7-6
abundance: many
CDR3aa: CASSSGTGELFF
CDR3nt: TGTGCCAGCAGCTCGGGCACCGGGGAGCTGTTTTTT

d_gene: TRBD2
j_gene: TRBJ2-3
v_gene: TRBV5-4
abundance: -
CDR3aa: CASSFPLAGRGDTQYF
CDR3nt: TGTGCCAGCAGCTTTCCACTAGCGGGAAGGGGCGATACGCAGTATTTT

d_gene: -
j_gene: TRBJ2-1
v_gene: TRBV30
abundance: few
CDR3aa: CAWTLPLGHEQFF
CDR3nt: TGTGCCTGGACCCTCCCCCTGGGGCATGAGCAGTTCTTC

d_gene: -
j_gene: TRBJ2-5
v_gene: TRBV9
abundance: many
CDR3aa: CASSVDPGRNLETQYF
CDR3nt: TGTGCCAGCAGCGTAGACCCAGGACGAAACTTAGAGACCCAGTACTTC

d_gene: -
j_gene: TRBJ2-1
v_gene: TRBV12-5
abundance: -
CDR3aa: CASGSSELPYNEQFF
CDR3nt: TGTGCTAGTGGTTCCTCGGAATTACCCTACAATGAGCAGTTCTTC

d_gene: TRBD1
j_gene: TRBJ1-2
v_gene: TRBV28
abundance: medium-sized
CDR3aa: CASSPWDRENYGYTF
CDR3nt: TGTGCCAGCAGTCCCTGGGACAGGGAAAACTATGGCTACACCTTC

d_gene: TRBD1
j_gene: TRBJ1-6
v_gene: TRBV19
abundance: -
CDR3aa: CASRRDRRAGSSYNSPLHF
CDR3nt: TGTGCCAGTCGTCGGGACAGAAGGGCAGGTAGCTCCTATAATTCACCCCTCCACTTT

d_gene: TRBD1
j_gene: TRBJ1-2
v_gene: TRBV24-1
abundance: few
CDR3aa: CATSDETGPIYGYTF
CDR3nt: TGTGCCACCAGTGACGAGACAGGGCCTATCTATGGCTACACCTTC

d_gene: -
j_gene: TRBJ2-7
v_gene: TRBV6-1
abundance: few
CDR3aa: CASSERGYEQYF
CDR3nt: TGTGCCAGCAGTGAACGGGGCTACGAGCAGTACTTC

d_gene: TRBD2
j_gene: TRBJ2-2
v_gene: TRBV3-1
abundance: medium-sized
CDR3aa: CASSQDLGLAGSNTGELFF
CDR3nt: TGTGCCAGCAGCCAAGATTTGGGACTAGCGGGGTCGAACACCGGGGAGCTGTTTTTT

d_gene: -
j_gene: TRBJ2-7
v_gene: TRBV5-1
abundance: many
CDR3aa: CASSRAVYGDDEQYF
CDR3nt: TGCGCCAGCAGTCGGGCGGTGTACGGGGACGACGAGCAGTACTTC

d_gene: -
j_gene: TRBJ1-2
v_gene: TRBV20-1
abundance: many
CDR3aa: CSAGGIGIEQYGYTF
CDR3nt: TGCAGTGCGGGAGGTATCGGGATTGAACAGTATGGCTACACCTTC

d_gene: TRBD1
j_gene: TRBJ1-2
v_gene: TRBV5-1
abundance: many
CDR3aa: CASSKEGQGAVGYTF
CDR3nt: TGCGCCAGCAGCAAGGAAGGACAGGGGGCGGTTGGCTACACCTTC

d_gene: -
j_gene: TRBJ2-7
v_gene: TRBV6-5
abundance: few
CDR3aa: CASSFTEGLPGEQYF
CDR3nt: TGTGCCAGCAGTTTCACGGAGGGCCTCCCAGGCGAGCAGTACTTC

d_gene: -
j_gene: TRBJ1-2
v_gene: TRBV9
abundance: many
CDR3aa: CASSVAGRSNYGYTF
CDR3nt: TGTGCCAGCAGCGTAGCAGGGCGGAGTAACTATGGCTACACCTTC

d_gene: TRBD1
j_gene: TRBJ1-1
v_gene: TRBV29-1
abundance: many
CDR3aa: CSVGKGAATEAFF
CDR3nt: TGCAGCGTTGGCAAGGGGGCCGCGACAGAAGCTTTCTTT

d_gene: -
j_gene: TRBJ1-4
v_gene: TRBV7-9
abundance: few
CDR3aa: CASSLDPTNEKLFF
CDR3nt: TGTGCCAGCAGCTTGGATCCAACTAATGAAAAACTGTTTTTT

d_gene: TRBD2
j_gene: TRBJ2-1
v_gene: TRBV12-3/TRBV12-4
abundance: many
CDR3aa: CASSQAGGPGEQFF
CDR3nt: TGTGCCAGCAGTCAAGCGGGGGGGCCGGGAGAGCAGTTCTTC

d_gene: -
j_gene: TRBJ2-3
v_gene: TRBV7-2
abundance: many
CDR3aa: CASSLAQLAIDTQYF
CDR3nt: TGTGCCAGCAGCTTAGCCCAGCTAGCAATAGATACGCAGTATTTT

d_gene: TRBD1
j_gene: TRBJ2-7
v_gene: TRBV2
abundance: many
CDR3aa: CASRGQVSLYEQYF
CDR3nt: TGTGCCAGCAGGGGACAGGTCTCACTATACGAGCAGTACTTC

d_gene: TRBD2
j_gene: TRBJ2-5
v_gene: TRBV11-2
abundance: many
CDR3aa: CASSQHGLAGGGETQYF
CDR3nt: TGTGCCAGCAGCCAACATGGACTAGCGGGAGGAGGTGAGACCCAGTACTTC

d_gene: TRBD1
j_gene: TRBJ1-2
v_gene: TRBV7-9
abundance: many
CDR3aa: CASSLWDRESGAYGYTF
CDR3nt: TGTGCCAGCAGCCTTTGGGACAGGGAAAGCGGTGCCTATGGCTACACCTTC

d_gene: TRBD2
j_gene: TRBJ2-7
v_gene: TRBV27
abundance: many
CDR3aa: CASSRLAGLYEQYF
CDR3nt: TGTGCCAGCAGTCGCCTAGCGGGACTCTACGAGCAGTACTTC

d_gene: -
j_gene: TRBJ1-5
v_gene: TRBV3-1
abundance: -
CDR3aa: CASSQGLNQPQHF
CDR3nt: TGTGCCAGCAGCCAAGGCCTAAATCAGCCCCAGCATTTT

d_gene: -
j_gene: TRBJ2-7
v_gene: TRBV5-8
abundance: -
CDR3aa: CASRNDRGTVPREQYF
CDR3nt: TGTGCCAGCAGGAATGACCGGGGGACCGTACCGAGGGAGCAGTACTTC

d_gene: -
j_gene: TRBJ2-1
v_gene: TRBV6-2/TRBV6-3
abundance: -
CDR3aa: CASSYSDSLNEQFF
CDR3nt: TGTGCCAGCAGTTACTCGGACAGCCTTAATGAGCAGTTCTTC

d_gene: TRBD1
j_gene: TRBJ1-5
v_gene: TRBV4-1
abundance: many
CDR3aa: CASRQTGGGNQPQHF
CDR3nt: TGCGCCAGCAGACAGACAGGGGGCGGCAATCAGCCCCAGCATTTT

d_gene: -
j_gene: TRBJ2-3
v_gene: TRBV1
abundance: few
CDR3aa: CTSSQRLAGSTDTQYF
CDR3nt: TGCACCAGCAGCCAAAGATTAGCGGGGTCCACAGATACGCAGTATTTT

d_gene: TRBD1
j_gene: TRBJ1-3
v_gene: TRBV27
abundance: many
CDR3aa: CASSRTLDRGLGNTIYF
CDR3nt: TGTGCCAGCAGCCGAACTCTCGACAGGGGGCTTGGAAACACCATATATTTT

d_gene: -
j_gene: TRBJ2-7
v_gene: TRBV7-9
abundance: -
CDR3aa: CASSRSAGGAYEQYF
CDR3nt: TGTGCCAGCAGCCGGTCCGCTGGAGGGGCCTACGAGCAGTACTTC

d_gene: TRBD2
j_gene: TRBJ2-3
v_gene: TRBV4-2
abundance: few
CDR3aa: CASSQDMAGETDTQYF
CDR3nt: TGTGCCAGCAGCCAAGATATGGCGGGAGAAACAGATACGCAGTATTTT

d_gene: TRBD1
j_gene: TRBJ2-7
v_gene: TRBV7-9
abundance: few
CDR3aa: CASSPTGFNGNEQYF
CDR3nt: TGTGCCAGCAGCCCGACAGGGTTCAATGGAAACGAGCAGTACTTC